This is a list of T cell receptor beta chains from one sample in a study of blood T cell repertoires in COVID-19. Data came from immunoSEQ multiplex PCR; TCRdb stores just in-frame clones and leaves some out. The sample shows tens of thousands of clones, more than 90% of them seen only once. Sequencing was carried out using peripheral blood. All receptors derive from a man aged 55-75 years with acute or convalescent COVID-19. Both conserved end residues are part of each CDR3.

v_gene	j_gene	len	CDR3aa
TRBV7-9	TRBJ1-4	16	CASSGRDPGTNEKLFF
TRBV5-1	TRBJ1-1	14	CASSLAGMNTEAFF
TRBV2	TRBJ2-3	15	CATLRGGGSADTQYF
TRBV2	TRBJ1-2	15	CASSGIQGVDGGYTF
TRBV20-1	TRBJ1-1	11	CSARLIAEAFF
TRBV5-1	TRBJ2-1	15	CASSLAPGGFYEQFF
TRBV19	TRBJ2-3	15	CASSISRGSTDTQYF
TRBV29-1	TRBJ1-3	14	CSVSGGISGNTIYF
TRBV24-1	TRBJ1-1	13	CATTQTGNTEAFF
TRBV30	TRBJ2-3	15	CAWSVPGVRTDTQYF
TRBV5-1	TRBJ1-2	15	CASSGWTGTNYGYTF
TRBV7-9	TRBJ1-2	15	CASSPGGGPSYGYTF
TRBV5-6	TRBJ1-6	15	CASSLIGTNNSPLHF
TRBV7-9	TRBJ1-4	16	CASSWDRAPTNEKLFF
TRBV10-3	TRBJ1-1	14	CAISDTGSNTEAFF
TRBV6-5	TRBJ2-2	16	CASSSGQGAETGELFF
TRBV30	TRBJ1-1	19	CAWSTGYPGGEGVNTEAFF